A single sample gave rise to the 17 T cell receptor beta chains below, sequenced in a study of response to subunit inactivated influenza vaccine. MiXCR, run by TCRdb on the RT-PCR reads, gives a single entry per CDR3 protein. The sample contains around 470,000 distinct CDR3 sequences, roughly 7.6% of which appear only once. The source was PBMCs from blood, collected around 25 months after vaccination. The receptors derive from a man aged 50-75 years who received an inactivated influenza vaccine.

This clonotype was detected ten times or more. The chain links TRBV5-1 to TRBJ2-5; 10 nucleotides match TRBD2. Germline CDR1 reads SGHRS; CDR2 reads YFSETQ. The CDR3 extends over 14 amino acids. Losses at the gene ends were 2 bases for V and 5 bases for J; bases not matched to a gene: 3. CDR3 nucleotide sequence: TGCGCCAGCAGCTTCAGCGGGGGGGTGGAGACCCAGTACTTC. This codes for CASSFSGGVETQYF. Variable domain in full (rest from reference TRBV5-1 and TRBJ2-5): KAGVTQTPRYLIKTRGQQVTLSCSPISGHRSVSWYQQTPGQGLQFLFEYFSETQRNKGNFPGRFSGRQFSNSRSEMNVSTLELGDSALYLCASSFSGGVETQYFGPGTRLLVL.

In this sample, this clonotype turned up a few times. The chain recombines TRBV7-6 with TRBJ2-1; D unresolved. Between the trimmed V and J ends, which lost 1 base and 0 bases, there was a span of 13 bases. Germline V gives CDR1 SGHVS, CDR2 FNYEAQ. There are 17 residues in the CDR3. In DNA, the CDR3 is TGTGCCAGCAGCTTAGTCAGCGCTAGTAGCTCCTACAATGAGCAGTTCTTC. Protein product: CASSLVSASSSYNEQFF.

The rearrangement links TRBV20-1 to TRBJ2-3; TRBD2 aligns across 10 bases. This CDR3 comprises 17 residues. V was clipped by 0 bases and J by 2 bases; unmatched bases: 8. Germline assignment: CDR1 DFQATT and CDR2 SNEGSKA (reference sequence). This CDR3 is CSAREPTSGSLTDTQYF. The CDR3 region has the DNA TGCAGTGCTAGAGAGCCGACTAGCGGGTCCCTCACAGATACGCAGTATTTT.

This clonotype has more than one count but fewer than ten. CDR3 loop: CSARDSGGGRELFF. For the CDR3, the DNA is TGCAGTGCTAGGGACTCCGGCGGTGGAAGGGAGCTGTTTTTT. The chain is built from TRBV20-1 and TRBJ2-2; weak D call: TRBD2 (5 bases). Trimming removed 3 bases from V and 9 bases from J, with 17 bases in between. This CDR3 contains 14 residues. Germline CDR1 and CDR2: DFQATT and SNEGSKA (reference sequence).

The chain has TRBV7-2 and TRBJ2-3; TRBD2 aligns across 7 bases. The CDR3 is 16 amino acids. The trim removed 5 bases at V and 2 bases at J, leaving 10 bases unmatched. Germline V gives CDR1 SGHTA, CDR2 FQGNSA. CDR3 region: CASSPRGVPSTDTQYF. The CDR3 DNA is TGTGCCAGCAGCCCCCGGGGGGTTCCTTCCACAGATACGCAGTATTTT.

This clonotype was detected a few times. The rearrangement joins TRBV29-1 to TRBJ2-3; TRBD2 aligns across 10 bases. V trimming: 5 bases; J trimming: 0 bases; junction bases outside the gene matches: 2. Germline V gene sequence: CDR1 SQVTM, CDR2 ANQGSEA. The CDR3 extends over 14 amino acids. The CDR3 loop is CSVQTSGSTDTQYF. CDR3 nucleotides: TGCAGCGTTCAGACTAGCGGGAGCACAGATACGCAGTATTTT.

In this sample, this clonotype turned up many times. The V gene is TRBV24-1, the J gene TRBJ2-1; no clear D. V dropped 0 bases and J dropped 8 bases, with 13 bases sitting between them. Germline CDR1 reads KGHDR; CDR2 reads SFDVKD. This CDR3 is 15 amino acids long. In DNA form, the CDR3 reads TGTGCCACCAGTGATTTGCGTTCTAGTATGGATGAGCAGTTCTTC. Translating it yields CATSDLRSSMDEQFF.

The chain recombines TRBV2 with TRBJ2-3, with TRBD2 as a possible D gene (6 bases). CDR3 length: 16 amino acids. Trimming removed 2 bases at V and 2 bases at J, with 14 bases between. CDR1 is SNHLY and CDR2 is FYNNEI in the germline V gene. The CDR3 nucleotides read TGTGCCAGCAGTGAATACAAGCGGGTCTTCACAGATACGCAGTATTTT. Encoded protein: CASSEYKRVFTDTQYF.

The rearrangement joins TRBV12-3 or TRBV12-4 to TRBJ1-1; maybe TRBD1 (6 bases). The germline V and J ends were trimmed by 6 bases and 11 bases, with 13 bases remaining between them. The CDR3 sequence is 11 residues long. Here the CDR3 DNA reads TGTGCCAGCAGAACCGGGACATTTGCTTTCTTT. Encoded protein: CASRTGTFAFF.

This clonotype was picked up a small number of times. The chain combines TRBV7-2 with TRBJ2-2; 7 bases line up with TRBD2. The CDR3 covers 15 residues. The J segment lost 1 base and the V segment lost 7 bases, leaving 6 bases of the junction unmatched. From germline, CDR1 is SGHTA and CDR2 FQGNSA. The CDR3 coding sequence is TGTGCCAGCACCCCGGGAGGTGGGAACACCGGGGAGCTGTTTTTT. It codes for CASTPGGGNTGELFF.

The table lists this clonotype with a few counts. The chain combines TRBV20-1 with TRBJ2-3; TRBD1 or TRBD2 may be the D gene (5 bases each). Per germline, CDR1 DFQATT and CDR2 SNEGSKA (reference sequence). There are 13 residues in the CDR3. V was shortened by 3 bases and J by 8 bases, with 15 bases between the two germline ends. CDR3 sequence (DNA): TGCAGTGCTAGGGCCGGGGCCGTCGGTACGCAGTATTTT. Translating gives CSARAGAVGTQYF.

This clonotype was seen at least ten times. The chain joins TRBV5-8 to TRBJ2-1; D call uncertain. CDR3 length: 13 residues. Germline loops: CDR1 SGHTS, CDR2 YDEGEE. The germline V and J ends were trimmed by 0 bases and 11 bases, with 12 bases remaining between them. For the CDR3, the DNA is TGTGCCAGCAGCTTGGGTTTACCCATGAAGCAGTTCTTC. This sequence encodes CASSLGLPMKQFF.

This clonotype showed up many times. This chain links TRBV5-5 with TRBJ2-7, with D possibly matching TRBD2 (5 bases). V lost 0 bases and J 7 bases, leaving 17 bases between the germline ends. Per germline, CDR1 SGHKS and CDR2 YYEKEE (reference sequence). The CDR3 consists of 15 residues. The CDR3 bases are TGTGCCAGCAGCTTGGGGGCCCCGCGGTCGGGGGAGCAGTACTTC. It specifies CASSLGAPRSGEQYF.

This clonotype has more than one count but fewer than ten. This chain connects TRBV7-2 to TRBJ2-1, with D tentatively TRBD1 or TRBD2 (5 bases each). Germline-derived CDR1 and CDR2 are SGHTA and FQGNSA. The CDR3 covers 16 residues. The V gene lost 1 base and the J gene lost 6 bases, with 16 bases spanning the gap. The CDR3: CASSLDPGTRANEQFF. DNA of the CDR3: TGTGCCAGCAGCTTAGACCCCGGGACCAGAGCCAATGAGCAGTTCTTC.

There are a few counts of this clonotype. This CDR3 is CSAISGYRGEKLFF. The CDR3 bases are TGCAGTGCTATCTCGGGTTACAGAGGTGAAAAACTGTTTTTT. This chain joins TRBV20-1 and TRBJ1-4, with unresolved D. CDR1 is DFQATT, CDR2 SNEGSKA, per germline (reference sequence). V was trimmed by 4 bases and J by 7 bases, leaving 16 bases between them. This CDR3 has 14 amino acids.

This clonotype appeared a few times. The V gene is TRBV19, the J gene TRBJ1-2; D is undetermined. Deletions cut 2 bases from V and 3 bases from J, with 10 bases between. The CDR3 is 14 amino acids. Germline lookup yields CDR1 LNHDA and CDR2 SQIVND (reference sequence). This chain's CDR3 is CASSIPGVDYGYTF. The DNA for the CDR3 is TGTGCCAGTAGTATACCTGGGGTTGACTATGGCTACACCTTC.

The table lists this clonotype with many counts. V and J are TRBV4-1 and TRBJ2-5; 7 bases match TRBD2. The CDR3 is 18 residues long. V lost 0 bases, J lost 1 base, and 11 bases stayed unmatched. The germline CDR1 and CDR2 sequences are MGHRA and YSYEKL. CDR3 coding DNA: TGCGCCAGCAGCCAAGATGATCTGTCGAGCGGGGTCCAAGAGACCCAGTACTTC. This translates into CASSQDDLSSGVQETQYF.